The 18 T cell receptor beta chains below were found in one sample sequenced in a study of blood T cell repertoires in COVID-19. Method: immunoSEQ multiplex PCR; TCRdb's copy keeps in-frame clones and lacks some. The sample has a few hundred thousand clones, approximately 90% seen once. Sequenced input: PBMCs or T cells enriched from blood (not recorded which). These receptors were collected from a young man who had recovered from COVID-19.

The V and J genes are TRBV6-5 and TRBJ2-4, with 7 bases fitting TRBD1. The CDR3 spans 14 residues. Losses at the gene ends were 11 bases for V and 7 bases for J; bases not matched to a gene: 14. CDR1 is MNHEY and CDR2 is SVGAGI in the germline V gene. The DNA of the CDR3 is TGTGCCGCAGACCTAGGGGGCGACGCGAACATTCAGTACTTC. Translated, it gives CAADLGGDANIQYF.

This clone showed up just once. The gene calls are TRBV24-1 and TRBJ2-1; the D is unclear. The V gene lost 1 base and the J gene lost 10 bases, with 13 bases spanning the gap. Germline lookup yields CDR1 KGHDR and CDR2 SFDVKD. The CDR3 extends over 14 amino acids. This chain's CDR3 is CATSDFPDGREQFF. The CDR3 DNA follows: TGTGCCACCAGTGATTTTCCTGACGGCAGGGAGCAGTTCTTC.

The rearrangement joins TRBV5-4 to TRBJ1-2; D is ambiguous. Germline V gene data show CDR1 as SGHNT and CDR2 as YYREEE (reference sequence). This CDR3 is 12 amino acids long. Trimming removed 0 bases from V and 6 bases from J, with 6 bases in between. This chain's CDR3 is CASSLAGDGYTF. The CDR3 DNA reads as TGTGCCAGCAGCTTGGCCGGGGATGGCTACACCTTC. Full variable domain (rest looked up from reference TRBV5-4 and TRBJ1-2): ETGVTQSPTHLIKTRGQQVTLRCSSQSGHNTVSWYQQALGQGPQFIFQYYREEENGRGNFPPRFSGLQFPNYSSELNVNALELDDSALYLCASSLAGDGYTFGSGTRLTVV.

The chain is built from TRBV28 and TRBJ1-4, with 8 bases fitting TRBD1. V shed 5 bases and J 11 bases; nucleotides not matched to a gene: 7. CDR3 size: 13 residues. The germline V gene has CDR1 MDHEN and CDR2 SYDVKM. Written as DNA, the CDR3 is TGTGCCAGCAGTCTCGGGACAGGAGGGAAACTGTTTTTT. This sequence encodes CASSLGTGGKLFF.

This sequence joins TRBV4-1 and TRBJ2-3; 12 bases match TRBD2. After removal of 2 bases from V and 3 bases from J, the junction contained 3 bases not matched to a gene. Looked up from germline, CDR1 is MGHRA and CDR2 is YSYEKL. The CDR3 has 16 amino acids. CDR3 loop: CASSQPGLAGTDTQYF. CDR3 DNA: TGCGCCAGCAGCCAACCGGGACTAGCGGGTACAGATACGCAGTATTTT.

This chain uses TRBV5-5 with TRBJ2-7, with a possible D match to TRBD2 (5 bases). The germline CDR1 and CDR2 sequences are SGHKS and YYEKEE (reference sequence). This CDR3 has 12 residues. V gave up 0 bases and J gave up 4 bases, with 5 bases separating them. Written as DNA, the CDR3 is TGTGCCAGCAGCTTGGGGAGGTACGAGCAGTACTTC. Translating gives CASSLGRYEQYF.

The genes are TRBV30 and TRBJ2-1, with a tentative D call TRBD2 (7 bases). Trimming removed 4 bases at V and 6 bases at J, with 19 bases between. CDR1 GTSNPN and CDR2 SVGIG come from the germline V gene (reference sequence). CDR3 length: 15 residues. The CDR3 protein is CAWTTWGGRLNEQFF. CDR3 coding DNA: TGTGCCTGGACCACCTGGGGGGGCCGCCTCAATGAGCAGTTCTTC. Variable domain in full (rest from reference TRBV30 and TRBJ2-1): SQTIHQWPATLVQPVGSPLSLECTVEGTSNPNLYWYRQAAGRGLQLLFYSVGIGQISSEVPQNLSASRPQDRQFILSSKKLLLSDSGFYLCAWTTWGGRLNEQFFGPGTRLTVL.

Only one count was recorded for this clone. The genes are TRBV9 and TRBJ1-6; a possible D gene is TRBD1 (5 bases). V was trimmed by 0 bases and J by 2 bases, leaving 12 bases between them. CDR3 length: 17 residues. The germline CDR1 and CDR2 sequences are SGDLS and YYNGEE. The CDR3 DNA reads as TGTGCCAGCAGCGTAGTAGGGGCCGACCCCTATAATTCACCCCTCCACTTT. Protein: CASSVVGADPYNSPLHF.

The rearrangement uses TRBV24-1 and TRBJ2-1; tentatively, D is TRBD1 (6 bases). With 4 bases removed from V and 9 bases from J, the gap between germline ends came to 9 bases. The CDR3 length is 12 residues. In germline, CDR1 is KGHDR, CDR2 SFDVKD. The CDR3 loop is CATSDMTGEQFF. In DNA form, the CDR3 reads TGTGCCACCAGTGACATGACAGGTGAGCAGTTCTTC.

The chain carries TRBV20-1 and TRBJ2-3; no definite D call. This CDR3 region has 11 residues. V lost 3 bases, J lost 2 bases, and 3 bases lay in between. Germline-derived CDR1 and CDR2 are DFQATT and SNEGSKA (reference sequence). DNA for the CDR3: TGCAGTGCTAGGGCCACAGATACGCAGTATTTT. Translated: CSARATDTQYF.

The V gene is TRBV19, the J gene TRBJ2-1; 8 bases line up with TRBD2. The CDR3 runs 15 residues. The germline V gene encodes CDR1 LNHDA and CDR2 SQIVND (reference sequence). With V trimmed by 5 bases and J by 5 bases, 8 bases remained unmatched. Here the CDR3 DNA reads TGTGCCAGTAGTCTCGGACTAGCCCGAAACAATGAGCAGTTCTTC. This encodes CASSLGLARNNEQFF.

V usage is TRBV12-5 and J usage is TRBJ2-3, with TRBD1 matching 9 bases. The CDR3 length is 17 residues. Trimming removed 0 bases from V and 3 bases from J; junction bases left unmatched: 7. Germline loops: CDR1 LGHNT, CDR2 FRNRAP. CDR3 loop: CASGLVLNRGLTDTQYF. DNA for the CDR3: TGTGCTAGTGGTTTGGTACTTAACAGGGGGCTGACAGATACGCAGTATTTT.

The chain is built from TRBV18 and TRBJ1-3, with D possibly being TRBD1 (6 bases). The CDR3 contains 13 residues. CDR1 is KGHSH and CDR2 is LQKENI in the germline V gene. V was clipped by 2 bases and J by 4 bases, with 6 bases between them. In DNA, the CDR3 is TGTGCCAGCTCACCAGGGGGCGGAAACACCATATATTTT. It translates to CASSPGGGNTIYF.

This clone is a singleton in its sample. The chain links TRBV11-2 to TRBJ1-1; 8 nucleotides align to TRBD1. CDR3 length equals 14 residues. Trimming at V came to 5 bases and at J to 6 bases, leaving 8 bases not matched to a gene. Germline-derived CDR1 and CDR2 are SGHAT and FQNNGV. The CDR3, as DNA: TGTGCCAGCAGCCCGACAGGGGCGATCGCTGAAGCTTTCTTT. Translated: CASSPTGAIAEAFF. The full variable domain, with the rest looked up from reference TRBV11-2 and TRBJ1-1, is EAGVAQSPRYKIIEKRQSVAFWCNPISGHATLYWYQQILGQGPKLLIQFQNNGVVDDSQLPKDRFSAERLKGVDSTLKIQPAKLEDSAVYLCASSPTGAIAEAFFGQGTRLTVV.

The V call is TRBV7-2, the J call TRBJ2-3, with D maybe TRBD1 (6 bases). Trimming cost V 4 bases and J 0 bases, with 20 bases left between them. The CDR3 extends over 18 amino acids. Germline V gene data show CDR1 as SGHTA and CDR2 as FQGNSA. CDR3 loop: CASSSRPPQGGSTDTQYF. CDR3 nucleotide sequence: TGTGCCAGCAGCTCCAGGCCCCCACAGGGTGGCAGCACAGATACGCAGTATTTT.

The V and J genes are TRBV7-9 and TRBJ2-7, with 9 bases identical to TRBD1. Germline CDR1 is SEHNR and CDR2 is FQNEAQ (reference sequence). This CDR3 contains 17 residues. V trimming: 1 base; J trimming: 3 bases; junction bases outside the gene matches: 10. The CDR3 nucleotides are TGTGCCAGCAGCTTAGGTTGGGACAGGGCCAGAAACTACGAGCAGTACTTC. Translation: CASSLGWDRARNYEQYF.

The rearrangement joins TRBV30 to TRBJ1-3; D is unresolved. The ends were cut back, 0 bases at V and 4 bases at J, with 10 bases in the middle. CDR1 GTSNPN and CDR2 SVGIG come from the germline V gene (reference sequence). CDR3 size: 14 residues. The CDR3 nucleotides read TGTGCCTGGAGTGTCGGGGTTGAAGGAAACACCATATATTTT. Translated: CAWSVGVEGNTIYF.

DNA for the CDR3: TGTGCCAGCAGCTCCACCCTGGACAGCCGCTCTGGAAACACCATATATTTT. This sequence encodes CASSSTLDSRSGNTIYF. V gene TRBV7-9 combines with J gene TRBJ1-3; possibly TRBD1 for D (6 bases). The CDR3 is made up of 17 amino acids. Trimming left V 4 bases short and J 0 bases short, with 16 bases between. CDR1 and CDR2 from the germline V gene are SEHNR and FQNEAQ (reference sequence).